This T cell receptor (beta chain) was profiled in a study of shared clonotypes between healthy human individuals. This table comes from immunoSEQ multiplex PCR, and its TCRdb copy is limited to in-frame clones, with some not included. This sample has a few million clones, with 90% to 95% found just once. The CDR3 runs to 15 residues. V was pared by 8 bases and J by 1 base, with 6 bases of the junction left unmatched. The germline V gene has CDR1 MNHNS and CDR2 SASEGT. The chain combines TRBV6-1 with TRBJ2-3, with 10 positions matching TRBD2. Sequencing was performed on naive CD4+ T cells from PBMCs. The subset: CD45RA+ positively selected. The clonotype originates from a man aged 18 to 29 in good health. Some clones in this sample may be carry-over from other donors' samples. CDR3 sequence: CASLSGRAGTDTQYF. CDR3 nucleotide sequence: TGTGCCAGCCTCAGCGGGAGGGCCGGCACAGATACGCAGTATTTT.